This passage covers 29 T cell receptor beta chains from one sample sequenced in a study of beta chain features in type 1 diabetes. Since all of the isolated RNA was reverse transcribed, expressed TCRB transcripts were what got sequenced. TCRdb keeps only in-frame clones here, not all; method: immunoSEQ multiplex PCR. The sample has roughly 450,000 clones; roughly an eighth are singletons. Source material: naive CD4+ T cells from blood. These TCRs come from a woman aged 18-35 years in good health.

In its sample, this clone was seen a few times. The gene calls are TRBV29-1 and TRBJ1-1, with D unclear. CDR3 length: 13 amino acids. V was clipped by 4 bases and J by 6 bases, with 15 bases between them. CDR1 is SQVTM and CDR2 is ANQGSEA in the germline V gene. In DNA, the CDR3 is TGCAGCGTTGCCCCCCTCTTCCCTTCTGAAGCTTTCTTT. Protein product: CSVAPLFPSEAFF.

This chain connects TRBV15 to TRBJ1-3; no definite D call. The CDR3 consists of 15 residues. CDR1 and CDR2 (germline): LNHNV, YYDKDF (reference sequence). V lost 0 bases and J lost 0, with 6 bases in between. The CDR3 sequence is CATSRDRGSGNTIYF. CDR3 coding DNA: TGTGCCACCAGCAGAGACCGGGGCTCTGGAAACACCATATATTTT.

The chain is built from TRBV28 and TRBJ2-5, with TRBD1 matching over 10 bases. The CDR3 loop spans 18 amino acids. Trimming at V came to 5 bases and at J to 3 bases, leaving 15 bases not matched to a gene. Germline V lookup: CDR1 MDHEN, CDR2 SYDVKM. CDR3 sequence (DNA): TGTGCCAGCAGTCTCTCAGGCGTCCGGGACAGGGGTAAAGAGACCCAGTACTTC. Translating it yields CASSLSGVRDRGKETQYF. The variable domain in full, with the rest retrieved from reference TRBV28 and TRBJ2-5, is DVKVTQSSRYLVKRTGEKVFLECVQDMDHENMFWYRQDPGLGLRLIYFSYDVKMKEKGDIPEGYSVSREKKERFSLILESASTNQTSMYLCASSLSGVRDRGKETQYFGPGTRLLVL.

The V gene is TRBV7-8, the J gene TRBJ1-5; perhaps TRBD1 as D (6 bases). The CDR3 is made up of 14 amino acids. CDR1 is SGHVS, CDR2 FQNEAQ, per germline. Trimming took 3 bases from V and 7 from J, leaving 13 bases between them. CDR3 residues: CASSLTQGRQPQHF. CDR3 DNA: TGTGCCAGCAGCTTGACACAGGGTCGGCAGCCCCAGCATTTT.

This clone was found a few times. This chain connects TRBV14 to TRBJ2-3; D unresolved. The CDR3 is 13 amino acids. V lost 0 bases and J lost 12, with 13 bases in between. Germline V lookup: CDR1 SGHDN, CDR2 FVKESK. This chain's CDR3 is CASSQDPPWVQYF. Written as DNA, the CDR3 is TGTGCCAGCAGCCAAGACCCCCCTTGGGTTCAGTATTTT.

The CDR3 DNA sequence: TGTGCCAGCAGCTTACTACCCAACACTGAAGCTTTCTTT. Protein: CASSLLPNTEAFF. This chain joins TRBV11-3 and TRBJ1-1, with D unresolved. Looked up from germline, CDR1 is SGHNT and CDR2 is YENEEA. V lost 2 bases and J lost 2, with 6 bases in between. This CDR3 comprises 13 residues. Based on the CDR3 plus reference TRBV11-3 and TRBJ1-1, the full variable domain is EAGVVQSPRYKIIEKKQPVAFWCNPISGHNTLYWYLQNLGQGPELLIRYENEEAVDDSQLPKDRFSAERLKGVDSTLKIQPAELGDSAVYLCASSLLPNTEAFFGQGTRLTVV.

J is TRBJ2-1 and V is TRBV5-6, with D possibly being TRBD1 (6 bases). The CDR3 is 14 amino acids. CDR1 is SGHDT and CDR2 is YYEEEE in the germline V gene. Deletions cut 4 bases from V and 7 bases from J, with 15 bases between. The CDR3 nucleotides are TGTGCCAGCAGCGGCTATGGACAGAGGAATGAGCAGTTCTTC. Its protein is CASSGYGQRNEQFF. The variable domain in full, completed from reference TRBV5-6 and TRBJ2-1, reads DAGVTQSPTHLIKTRGQQVTLRCSPKSGHDTVSWYQQALGQGPQFIFQYYEEEERQRGNFPDRFSGHQFPNYSSELNVNALLLGDSALYLCASSGYGQRNEQFFGPGTRLTVL.

For this clone: The sample holds other DNA sequences that translate to the same CDR3. V is TRBV7-2 and J is TRBJ2-3, with D hard to call. The germline CDR1 and CDR2 sequences are SGHTA and FQGNSA. V lost 5 bases and J lost 3, with 6 bases in between. This CDR3 comprises 12 residues. This CDR3 is CASSPTTDTQYF. CDR3 coding DNA: TGTGCCAGCAGCCCCACTACAGATACGCAGTATTTT.

This chain uses TRBV7-2 with TRBJ2-1, with D possibly TRBD2 on 6 matching bases. The CDR3 sequence is 14 residues long. CDR1 and CDR2 (germline): SGHTA, FQGNSA. The V gene lost 4 bases and the J gene lost 10 bases, with 17 bases spanning the gap. The CDR3 DNA reads TGTGCCAGCAGCTCTATGACTAGGAAAGACGAGCAGTTCTTC. The encoded protein is CASSSMTRKDEQFF.

The chain has TRBV21-1 and TRBJ2-1. TRBV21-1 is tagged as a pseudogene. There are 17 residues in the CDR3. The CDR3 nucleotides read TGTGCCAGCAGCAAAGTTCGGGGCCTGAGCTCCTACAATGAGCAGTTCTTC. Protein: CASSKVRGLSSYNEQFF.

The rearrangement uses TRBV11-3 and TRBJ2-7; 9 bases agree with TRBD1. The CDR3 has 17 amino acids. Germline V gene lookup returns CDR1 SGHNT and CDR2 YENEEA. After removal of 1 base from V and 4 bases from J, the junction contained 11 bases not matched to a gene. The CDR3, as DNA: TGTGCCAGCAGCTTAGGCAATGTCCGGGACAGGGATTACGAGCAGTACTTC. Translating gives CASSLGNVRDRDYEQYF.

This clone was observed a few times. This chain joins TRBV7-9 and TRBJ2-3, with 9 bases that match TRBD1. The CDR3 is 15 residues long. Trimming cost V 4 bases and J 1 base; bases outside gene matches: 3. Germline values: CDR1 SEHNR, CDR2 FQNEAQ (reference sequence). The CDR3 reads CASSSGQGGTDTQYF. For the CDR3, the DNA is TGTGCCAGCAGCTCGGGACAGGGTGGCACAGATACGCAGTATTTT.

The gene calls are TRBV12-5 and TRBJ2-1, with no clear D. This CDR3 contains 17 residues. V lost 0 bases and J lost 4, with 16 bases in between. Germline assignment: CDR1 LGHNT and CDR2 FRNRAP. CDR3 in amino acids: CASGLVLVEIRYNEQFF. CDR3 nucleotide sequence: TGTGCTAGTGGTTTGGTACTTGTAGAGATCAGGTACAATGAGCAGTTCTTC.

There are a few counts of this clone. DNA of the CDR3: TGTGCCAGCAGTGAAGGGGGCCAGCCCCAGCATTTT. Translating gives CASSEGGQPQHF. The rearrangement links TRBV2 to TRBJ1-5, with D maybe TRBD1 (5 bases). Trimming cost V 1 base and J 7 bases, with 5 bases left between them. Germline lookup yields CDR1 SNHLY and CDR2 FYNNEI. The CDR3 contains 12 residues.

V is TRBV4-1 and J is TRBJ2-2, with TRBD1 identical over 10 bases. This CDR3 spans 14 amino acids. Germline V gene sequence: CDR1 MGHRA, CDR2 YSYEKL. The ends lost 6 bases at V and 4 bases at J; junction bases unmatched: 2. In DNA, the CDR3 is TGCGCCAGCAGGGACAGGGGGGCCACCGGGGAGCTGTTTTTT. Translating it yields CASRDRGATGELFF.

This clone turned up a few times. The chain is built from TRBV7-9 and TRBJ1-1, with a possible D match to TRBD1 (5 bases). V was cut by 4 bases and J by 0 bases, with 15 bases left in between. CDR1 is SEHNR, CDR2 FQNEAQ, per germline (reference sequence). The CDR3 length is 16 residues. The CDR3 protein is CASSSGKGLMNTEAFF. The CDR3 DNA reads TGTGCCAGCAGCTCCGGGAAGGGGTTGATGAACACTGAAGCTTTCTTT.

The CDR3 nucleotides are TGCGCCAGCAGCCCCCGGGACATATTCACAGATACGCAGTATTTT. Residues: CASSPRDIFTDTQYF. This sequence joins TRBV5-1 and TRBJ2-3, with D tentatively TRBD1 (6 bases). The CDR3 totals 15 residues. V was pared by 4 bases and J by 2 bases, with 14 bases between. Per germline, CDR1 SGHRS and CDR2 YFSETQ. The full variable domain, completed using reference TRBV5-1 and TRBJ2-3, is KAGVTQTPRYLIKTRGQQVTLSCSPISGHRSVSWYQQTPGQGLQFLFEYFSETQRNKGNFPGRFSGRQFSNSRSEMNVSTLELGDSALYLCASSPRDIFTDTQYFGPGTRLTVL.

The gene calls are TRBV18 and TRBJ2-7, with TRBD1 matching 7 bases. This CDR3 is 17 amino acids long. Germline CDR1 is KGHSH and CDR2 is LQKENI. Trimming at V came to 0 bases and at J to 3 bases, leaving 11 bases not matched to a gene. The CDR3 loop is CASSPPSVAGGLYEQYF. The CDR3 DNA is TGTGCCAGCTCACCACCATCTGTGGCAGGGGGTCTCTACGAGCAGTACTTC.

The V gene is TRBV30, the J gene TRBJ2-5; TRBD2 agrees at 11 bases. The germline CDR1 and CDR2 sequences are GTSNPN and SVGIG (reference sequence). CDR3 length: 13 amino acids. This CDR3 is CAGGLAGGETQYF. As DNA, the CDR3 is TGTGCTGGGGGGCTAGCGGGAGGAGAGACCCAGTACTTC.

The rearrangement joins TRBV29-1 to TRBJ1-2; D is possibly TRBD1 (5 bases). The V and J ends lost 7 bases and 6 bases respectively, with 12 bases between them. In germline, CDR1 is SQVTM, CDR2 ANQGSEA. The CDR3 spans 11 residues. DNA for the CDR3: TGCAGCGCCAGGGAAGGAAATGGCTACACCTTC. Encoded protein: CSAREGNGYTF. Full variable domain (remainder filled in from reference TRBV29-1 and TRBJ1-2): SAVISQKPSRDICQRGTSLTIQCQVDSQVTMMFWYRQQPGQSLTLIATANQGSEATYESGFVIDKFPISRPNLTFSTLTVSNMSPEDSSIYLCSAREGNGYTFGSGTRLTVV.

The chain joins TRBV2 to TRBJ2-5, with unresolved D. The V gene lost 4 bases and the J gene lost 6 bases, with 3 bases spanning the gap. In germline, CDR1 is SNHLY, CDR2 FYNNEI. The CDR3 runs to 10 residues. The DNA for the CDR3 is TGTGCCAGCAGTGCTCAGACCCAGTACTTC. This gives the protein CASSAQTQYF. The full variable domain, completed using reference TRBV2 and TRBJ2-5, is EPEVTQTPSHQVTQMGQEVILRCVPISNHLYFYWYRQILGQKVEFLVSFYNNEISEKSEIFDDQFSVERPDGSNFTLKIRSTKLEDSAMYFCASSAQTQYFGPGTRLLVL.

This CDR3 reads CAWDPGQGRNEQFF. CDR3 coding DNA: TGTGCCTGGGACCCGGGACAGGGGCGGAATGAGCAGTTCTTC. The V call is TRBV30, the J call TRBJ2-1; 10 positions match TRBD1. Losses at the gene ends were 5 bases for V and 7 bases for J; bases not matched to a gene: 8. Germline values: CDR1 GTSNPN, CDR2 SVGIG (reference sequence). This CDR3 has 14 amino acids.

There are a few counts of this clone. This rearrangement joins TRBV2 to TRBJ1-6, with D unresolved. Trimming cost V 8 bases and J 7 bases, with 18 bases left between them. CDR1 SNHLY and CDR2 FYNNEI come from the germline V gene. The CDR3 is 15 amino acids. CDR3 sequence reads: CASLGPIRRNSPLHF. The CDR3 DNA reads as TGTGCCAGCCTGGGCCCCATTCGGCGGAATTCACCCCTCCACTTT.

This clone was observed a few times. The chain recombines TRBV29-1 with TRBJ1-1; the match to TRBD1 covers 7 bases. The CDR3 sequence is 12 residues long. The germline V gene encodes CDR1 SQVTM and CDR2 ANQGSEA. J gave up 2 bases and V 7 bases, and 4 bases lay outside the gene matches. DNA for the CDR3: TGCAGCGCGGGACAGAGAAACACTGAAGCTTTCTTT. Translated: CSAGQRNTEAFF.

The rearrangement links TRBV5-1 to TRBJ2-1; D might be TRBD1 or TRBD2, each matching 5 bases. Trimming removed 4 bases at V and 5 bases at J, with 13 bases between. Germline CDR1 is SGHRS and CDR2 is YFSETQ. The CDR3 has 14 amino acids. CDR3 coding DNA: TGCGCCAGCAGCCGCCAGGGAGACAACAATGAGCAGTTCTTC. Amino acid sequence: CASSRQGDNNEQFF.

CDR3: CASSSHSNEQFF. CDR3 coding DNA: TGCGCCAGCAGCTCTCACTCTAATGAGCAGTTCTTC. The genes are TRBV5-1 and TRBJ2-1; D not resolved. CDR3 size: 12 residues. The V and J ends lost 3 bases and 7 bases respectively, with 8 bases between them. Germline CDR1 and CDR2: SGHRS and YFSETQ.

V usage is TRBV28 and J usage is TRBJ1-2; possibly TRBD1 for D (6 bases). Germline V gene data show CDR1 as MDHEN and CDR2 as SYDVKM. The CDR3 is 13 amino acids. With 7 bases removed from V and 6 bases from J, the gap between germline ends came to 15 bases. CDR3: CASTPPGGDGYTF. In DNA, the CDR3 is TGTGCCAGCACCCCACCGGGGGGCGATGGCTACACCTTC.

This clone was counted between two and nine times. V is TRBV4-1 and J is TRBJ2-3; 9 nucleotides line up with TRBD2. The CDR3 is made up of 17 amino acids. V trimming: 0 bases; J trimming: 3 bases; junction bases outside the gene matches: 7. From germline, CDR1 is MGHRA and CDR2 YSYEKL. The CDR3 DNA sequence: TGCGCCAGCAGCCAAGATGCGGGAGGGAGGTTGACAGATACGCAGTATTTT. Its protein is CASSQDAGGRLTDTQYF.

This chain links TRBV9 with TRBJ2-1, with 9 nucleotides matching TRBD2. Trimming took 0 bases from V and 4 from J; bases not matched to a gene: 2. Germline CDR1 SGDLS, CDR2 YYNGEE. The CDR3 is 15 residues long. CDR3 region: CASSVGGRGYNEQFF. The DNA for the CDR3 is TGTGCCAGCAGCGTAGGCGGGAGGGGATACAATGAGCAGTTCTTC.